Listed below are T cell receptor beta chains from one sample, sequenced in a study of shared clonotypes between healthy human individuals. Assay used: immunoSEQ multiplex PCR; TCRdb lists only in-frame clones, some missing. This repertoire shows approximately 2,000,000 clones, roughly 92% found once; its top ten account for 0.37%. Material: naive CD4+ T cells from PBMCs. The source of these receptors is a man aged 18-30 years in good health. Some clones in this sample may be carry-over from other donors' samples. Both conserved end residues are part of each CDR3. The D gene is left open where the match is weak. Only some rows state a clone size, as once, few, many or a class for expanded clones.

cdr3_aa: CASSYSGKNTEAFF; cdr3_nt: TGTGCCAGCAGTTACTCAGGGAAGAACACTGAAGCTTTCTTT; d_call: .; j_call: TRBJ1-1; v_call: TRBV6-5; clone_size: .
cdr3_aa: CASSVTERSYGYTF; cdr3_nt: TGTGCCAGCAGTGTGACAGAAAGAAGCTATGGCTACACCTTC; d_call: .; j_call: TRBJ1-2; v_call: TRBV2; clone_size: .
cdr3_aa: CATTVGGGADTQYF; cdr3_nt: TGTGCCACCACAGTCGGAGGGGGGGCGGATACGCAGTATTTT; d_call: .; j_call: TRBJ2-3; v_call: TRBV19; clone_size: .
cdr3_aa: CASSSGTSGKETQYF; cdr3_nt: TGTGCCAGCAGCTCCGGGACTAGCGGGAAAGAGACCCAGTACTTC; d_call: TRBD2; j_call: TRBJ2-5; v_call: TRBV11-3; clone_size: .
cdr3_aa: CASSLPGSSYNEQFF; cdr3_nt: TGTGCCAGCTCCTTGCCCGGGAGCTCCTACAATGAGCAGTTCTTC; d_call: .; j_call: TRBJ2-1; v_call: TRBV28; clone_size: .
cdr3_aa: CATKGWAGNEKLFF; cdr3_nt: TGTGCCACCAAGGGATGGGCGGGTAACGAAAAACTGTTTTTT; d_call: .; j_call: TRBJ1-4; v_call: TRBV27; clone_size: .
cdr3_aa: CASSLNTQETQYF; cdr3_nt: TGTGCCAGCAGCTTAAACACTCAGGAGACCCAGTACTTC; d_call: .; j_call: TRBJ2-5; v_call: TRBV7-3; clone_size: .
cdr3_aa: CASSMAGGNNEQFF; cdr3_nt: TGTGCCAGTAGTATGGCGGGAGGAAACAATGAGCAGTTCTTC; d_call: TRBD2; j_call: TRBJ2-1; v_call: TRBV19; clone_size: once
cdr3_aa: CSVGLALYQETQYF; cdr3_nt: TGCAGCGTCGGACTAGCGCTTTACCAAGAGACCCAGTACTTC; d_call: TRBD2; j_call: TRBJ2-5; v_call: TRBV29-1; clone_size: .
cdr3_aa: CASSVAERETQYF; cdr3_nt: TGTGCCAGCAGCGTAGCTGAGAGAGAGACCCAGTACTTC; d_call: .; j_call: TRBJ2-5; v_call: TRBV9; clone_size: .
cdr3_aa: CASSRTNVVGYTF; cdr3_nt: TGTGCCAGCAGCCGGACCAACGTCGTTGGCTACACCTTC; d_call: .; j_call: TRBJ1-2; v_call: TRBV11-1; clone_size: .
cdr3_aa: CAISGTGDGYTF; cdr3_nt: TGTGCCATCAGTGGGACAGGAGATGGCTACACCTTC; d_call: TRBD1; j_call: TRBJ1-2; v_call: TRBV10-3; clone_size: .
cdr3_aa: CASRSSPTYEQYF; cdr3_nt: TGTGCCAGCCGGAGTAGTCCCACCTACGAGCAGTACTTC; d_call: .; j_call: TRBJ2-7; v_call: TRBV28; clone_size: .
cdr3_aa: CASSKGAQRATTYEQYF; cdr3_nt: TGTGCCAGCAGCAAAGGGGCACAGCGGGCTACCACCTACGAGCAGTACTTC; d_call: .; j_call: TRBJ2-7; v_call: TRBV21-1; clone_size: .
cdr3_aa: CASSKAGSKGDTQYF; cdr3_nt: TGTGCCAGCAGTAAGGCCGGGAGTAAAGGGGATACGCAGTATTTT; d_call: .; j_call: TRBJ2-3; v_call: TRBV28; clone_size: .
cdr3_aa: CASSQHAGTYNEQFF; cdr3_nt: TGTGCCAGCAGCCAACATGCGGGAACATACAATGAGCAGTTCTTC; d_call: .; j_call: TRBJ2-1; v_call: TRBV7-2; clone_size: .
cdr3_aa: CASYPGTGSYEQYF; cdr3_nt: TGTGCCAGCTACCCCGGGACAGGGTCCTACGAGCAGTACTTC; d_call: TRBD1; j_call: TRBJ2-7; v_call: TRBV28; clone_size: .
cdr3_aa: CSVARSSYNEQFF; cdr3_nt: TGCAGCGTCGCAAGGAGCTCCTACAATGAGCAGTTCTTC; d_call: .; j_call: TRBJ2-1; v_call: TRBV29-1; clone_size: .
cdr3_aa: CASSSHRDGGTLRYF; cdr3_nt: TGTGCCAGCAGCTCCCACCGGGACGGCGGAACCCTCCGGTACTTC; d_call: .; j_call: TRBJ2-5; v_call: TRBV28; clone_size: .
cdr3_aa: CASMTNWYGYTF; cdr3_nt: TGTGCCAGCATGACGAACTGGTATGGCTACACCTTC; d_call: .; j_call: TRBJ1-2; v_call: TRBV28; clone_size: .
cdr3_aa: CASSPQRSTDTQYF; cdr3_nt: TGTGCCAGCTCACCACAGCGTTCCACAGATACGCAGTATTTT; d_call: .; j_call: TRBJ2-3; v_call: TRBV18; clone_size: .
cdr3_aa: CASTSGSGRTSLYEQFF; cdr3_nt: TGTGCCAGCACCTCTGGGAGCGGGAGGACCTCTTTGTATGAGCAGTTCTTC; d_call: TRBD2; j_call: TRBJ2-1; v_call: TRBV5-4; clone_size: .